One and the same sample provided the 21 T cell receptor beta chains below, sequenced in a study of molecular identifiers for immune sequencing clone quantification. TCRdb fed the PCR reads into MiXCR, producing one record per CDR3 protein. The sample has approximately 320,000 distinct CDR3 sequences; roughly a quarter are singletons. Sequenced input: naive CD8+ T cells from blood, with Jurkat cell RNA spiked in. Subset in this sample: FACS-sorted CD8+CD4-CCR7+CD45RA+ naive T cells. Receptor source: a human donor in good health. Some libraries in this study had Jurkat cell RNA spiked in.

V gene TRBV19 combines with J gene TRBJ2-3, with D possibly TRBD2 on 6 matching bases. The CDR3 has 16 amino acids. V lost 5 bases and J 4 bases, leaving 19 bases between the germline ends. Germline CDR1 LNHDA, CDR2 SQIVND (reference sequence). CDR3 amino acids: CASSPWGGEASDTQYF. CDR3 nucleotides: TGTGCCAGTAGTCCATGGGGCGGGGAGGCCTCAGATACGCAGTATTTT.

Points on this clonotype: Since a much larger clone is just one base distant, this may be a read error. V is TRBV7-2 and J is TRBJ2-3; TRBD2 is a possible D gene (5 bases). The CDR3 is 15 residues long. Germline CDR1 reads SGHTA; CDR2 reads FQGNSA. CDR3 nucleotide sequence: TGTGCCAGCTGCTTCCCGGAAGAGGGTACAGATACGCAGTATTTT. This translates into CASCFPEEGTDTQYF.

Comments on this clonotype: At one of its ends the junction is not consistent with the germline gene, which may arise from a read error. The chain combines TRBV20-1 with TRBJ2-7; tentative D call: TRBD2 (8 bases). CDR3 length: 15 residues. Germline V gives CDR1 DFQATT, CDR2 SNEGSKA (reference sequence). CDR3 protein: CSAGDLGLVRGVQYF. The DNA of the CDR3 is TGCAGTGCTGGAGATTTGGGACTAGTCAGGGGGGTGCAGTACTTC.

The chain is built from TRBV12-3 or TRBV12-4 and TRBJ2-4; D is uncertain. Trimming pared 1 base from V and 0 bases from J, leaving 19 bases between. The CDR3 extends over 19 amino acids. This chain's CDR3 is CASSLGRRSLRTAKNIQYF. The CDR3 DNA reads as TGTGCCAGCAGTTTAGGAAGGCGTTCCCTCCGGACAGCCAAAAACATTCAGTACTTC.

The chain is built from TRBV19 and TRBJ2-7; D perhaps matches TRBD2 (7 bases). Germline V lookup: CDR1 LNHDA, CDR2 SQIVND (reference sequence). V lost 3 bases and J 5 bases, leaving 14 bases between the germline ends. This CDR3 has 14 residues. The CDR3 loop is CASSIGGARNEQYF. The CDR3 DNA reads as TGTGCCAGTAGTATTGGGGGGGCGCGGAACGAGCAGTACTTC.

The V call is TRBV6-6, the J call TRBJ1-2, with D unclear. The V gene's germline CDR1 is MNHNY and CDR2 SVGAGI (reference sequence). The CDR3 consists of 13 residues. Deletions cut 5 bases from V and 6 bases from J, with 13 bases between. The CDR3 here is CASSPVNPDGYTF. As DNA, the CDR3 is TGTGCCAGCAGTCCGGTGAACCCGGATGGCTACACCTTC.

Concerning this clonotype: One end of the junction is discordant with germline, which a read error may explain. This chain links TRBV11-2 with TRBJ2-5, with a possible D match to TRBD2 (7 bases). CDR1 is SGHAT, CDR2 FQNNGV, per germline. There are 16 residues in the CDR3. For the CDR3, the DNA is TGTGCCAGCGGCTTAGATCTCGCGGGGGCCCGCGGGGCCCAGTACTTC. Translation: CASGLDLAGARGAQYF.

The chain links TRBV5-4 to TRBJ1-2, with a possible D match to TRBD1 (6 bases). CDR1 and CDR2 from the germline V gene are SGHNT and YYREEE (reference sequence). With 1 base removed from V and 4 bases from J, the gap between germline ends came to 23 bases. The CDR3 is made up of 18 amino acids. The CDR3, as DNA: TGTGCCAGCAGCTTGAGGACAGTCAACGTGTTGGGCCCCTATGGCTACACCTTC. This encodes CASSLRTVNVLGPYGYTF.

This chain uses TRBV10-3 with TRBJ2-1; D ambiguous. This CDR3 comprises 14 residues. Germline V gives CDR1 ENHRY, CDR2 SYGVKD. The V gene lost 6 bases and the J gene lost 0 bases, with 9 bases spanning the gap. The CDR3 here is CAISQESSYNEQFF. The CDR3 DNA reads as TGTGCCATCAGCCAAGAAAGCTCCTACAATGAGCAGTTCTTC.

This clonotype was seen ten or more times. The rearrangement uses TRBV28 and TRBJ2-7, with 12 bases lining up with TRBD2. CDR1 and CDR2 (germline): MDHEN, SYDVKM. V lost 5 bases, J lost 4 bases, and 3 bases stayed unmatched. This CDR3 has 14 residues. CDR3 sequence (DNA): TGTGCCAGCAGTGTGACTAGCGGGAGTTACGAGCAGTACTTC. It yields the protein CASSVTSGSYEQYF.

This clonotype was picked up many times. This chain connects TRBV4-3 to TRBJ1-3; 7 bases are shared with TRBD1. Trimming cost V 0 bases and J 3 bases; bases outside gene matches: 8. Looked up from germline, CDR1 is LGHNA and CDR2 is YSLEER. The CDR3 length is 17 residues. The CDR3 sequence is CASSQETGTVGGNTIYF. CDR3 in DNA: TGCGCCAGCAGCCAAGAGACAGGGACAGTAGGTGGAAACACCATATATTTT.

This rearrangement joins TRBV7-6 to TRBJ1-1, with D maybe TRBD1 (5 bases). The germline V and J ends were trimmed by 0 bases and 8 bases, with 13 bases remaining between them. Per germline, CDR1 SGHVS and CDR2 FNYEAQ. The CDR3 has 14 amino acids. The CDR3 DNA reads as TGTGCCAGCAGCTTAGCTAGTGAGGGACCCGAAGCTTTCTTT. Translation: CASSLASEGPEAFF.

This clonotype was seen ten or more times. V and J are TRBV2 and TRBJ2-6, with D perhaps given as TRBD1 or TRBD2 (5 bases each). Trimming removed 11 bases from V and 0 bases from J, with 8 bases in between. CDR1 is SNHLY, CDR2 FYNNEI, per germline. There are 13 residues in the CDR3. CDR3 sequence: CARGVSGANVLTF. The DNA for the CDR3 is TGTGCCCGAGGGGTCTCTGGGGCCAACGTCCTGACTTTC. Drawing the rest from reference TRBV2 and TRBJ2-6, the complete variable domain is EPEVTQTPSHQVTQMGQEVILRCVPISNHLYFYWYRQILGQKVEFLVSFYNNEISEKSEIFDDQFSVERPDGSNFTLKIRSTKLEDSAMYFCARGVSGANVLTFGAGSRLTVL.

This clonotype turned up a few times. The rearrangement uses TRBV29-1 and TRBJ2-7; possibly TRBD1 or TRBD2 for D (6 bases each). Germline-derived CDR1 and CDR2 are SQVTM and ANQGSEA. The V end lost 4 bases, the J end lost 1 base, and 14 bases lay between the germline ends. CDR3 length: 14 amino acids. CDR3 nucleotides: TGCAGCGTTGTTGAGGGGGGATGGTCCTACGAGCAGTACTTC. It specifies CSVVEGGWSYEQYF.

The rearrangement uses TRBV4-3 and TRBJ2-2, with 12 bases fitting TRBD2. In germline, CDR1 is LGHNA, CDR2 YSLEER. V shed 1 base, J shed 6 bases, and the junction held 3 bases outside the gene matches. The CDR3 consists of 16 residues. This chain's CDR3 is CASSQGLAGASGELFF. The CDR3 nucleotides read TGCGCCAGCAGCCAAGGACTAGCGGGAGCCTCCGGGGAGCTGTTTTTT.

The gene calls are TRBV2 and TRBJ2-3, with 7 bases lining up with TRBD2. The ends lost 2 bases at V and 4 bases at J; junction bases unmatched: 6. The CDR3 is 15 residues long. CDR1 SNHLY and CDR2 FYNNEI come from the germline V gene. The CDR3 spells CASSELAGDADTQYF. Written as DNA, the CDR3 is TGTGCCAGCAGTGAACTTGCGGGGGATGCAGATACGCAGTATTTT.

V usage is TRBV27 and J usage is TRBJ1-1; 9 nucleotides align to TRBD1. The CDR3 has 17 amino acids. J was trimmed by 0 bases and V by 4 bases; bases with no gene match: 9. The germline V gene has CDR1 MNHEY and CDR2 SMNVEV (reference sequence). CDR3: CASSSHGTGSMNTEAFF. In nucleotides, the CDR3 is TGTGCCAGCAGTTCACACGGGACAGGGAGTATGAACACTGAAGCTTTCTTT.

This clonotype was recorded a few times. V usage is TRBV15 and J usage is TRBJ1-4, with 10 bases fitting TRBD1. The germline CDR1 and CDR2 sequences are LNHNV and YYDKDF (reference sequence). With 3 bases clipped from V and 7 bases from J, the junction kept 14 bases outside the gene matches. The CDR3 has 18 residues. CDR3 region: CATSRPLDRGDPIEKLFF. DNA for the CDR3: TGTGCCACCAGCAGGCCACTGGACAGGGGGGATCCTATTGAAAAACTGTTTTTT. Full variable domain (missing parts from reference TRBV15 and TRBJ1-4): DAMVIQNPRYQVTQFGKPVTLSCSQTLNHNVMYWYQQKSSQAPKLLFHYYDKDFNNEADTPDNFQSRRPNTSFCFLDIRSPGLGDTAMYLCATSRPLDRGDPIEKLFFGSGTQLSVL.

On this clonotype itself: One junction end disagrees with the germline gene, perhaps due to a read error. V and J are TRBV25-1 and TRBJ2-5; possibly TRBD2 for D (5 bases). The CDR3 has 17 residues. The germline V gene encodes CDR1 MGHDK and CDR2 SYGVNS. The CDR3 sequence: CASSPSSPPAVQATQYF. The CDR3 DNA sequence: TGTGCCAGCAGCCCTTCTAGCCCTCCCGCCGTCCAAGCGACCCAGTACTTC.

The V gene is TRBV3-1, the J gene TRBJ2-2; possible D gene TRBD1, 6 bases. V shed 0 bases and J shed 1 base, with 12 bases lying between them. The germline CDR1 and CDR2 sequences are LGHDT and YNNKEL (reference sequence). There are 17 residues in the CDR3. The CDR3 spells CASSQDELGQNTGELFF. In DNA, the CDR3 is TGTGCCAGCAGCCAAGATGAACTGGGACAGAACACCGGGGAGCTGTTTTTT. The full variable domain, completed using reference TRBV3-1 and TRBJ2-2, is DTAVSQTPKYLVTQMGNDKSIKCEQNLGHDTMYWYKQDSKKFLKIMFSYNNKELIINETVPNRFSPKSPDKAHLNLHINSLELGDSAVYFCASSQDELGQNTGELFFGEGSRLTVL.

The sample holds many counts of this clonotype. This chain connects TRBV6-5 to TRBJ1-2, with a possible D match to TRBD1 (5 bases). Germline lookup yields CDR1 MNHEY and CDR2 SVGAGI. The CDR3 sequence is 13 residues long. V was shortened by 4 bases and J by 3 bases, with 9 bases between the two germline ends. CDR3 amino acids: CASSFRVDYGYTF. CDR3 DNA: TGTGCCAGCAGTTTCAGGGTGGACTATGGCTACACCTTC.